The 4 T cell receptor beta chains below come from one sample, sequenced in a study of blood T cells in healthy people across ages. Then a second PCR, running roughly 6 to 12 cycles, was carried out with a sample-barcoded 5' primer and a J-beta primer mix. A single record per CDR3 protein comes from TCRdb applying MiXCR to the 5' RACE reads. The sample lists hundreds of thousands of distinct CDR3 sequences, roughly 50% occurring once. The sample comprised blood. All receptors come from a woman aged 55-69 years in good health.

The chain links TRBV5-1 to TRBJ2-5, with D maybe TRBD2 (6 bases). The V gene lost 0 bases and the J gene lost 11 bases, with 17 bases spanning the gap. Germline assignment: CDR1 SGHRS and CDR2 YFSETQ. The CDR3 sequence is 14 residues long. This CDR3 is CASSLGERANEQYF. The DNA of the CDR3 is TGCGCCAGCAGCTTGGGAGAGCGGGCCAATGAGCAGTACTTC.

This clonotype was found a few times. This chain uses TRBV12-3 or TRBV12-4 with TRBJ2-4; D is undetermined. The V end lost 4 bases, the J end lost 8 bases, and 9 bases lay between the germline ends. The CDR3 runs to 12 residues. CDR3 sequence reads: CASSSSTDIQYF. CDR3 coding DNA: TGTGCCAGCAGTTCCAGTACGGACATTCAGTACTTC.

The rearrangement links TRBV20-1 to TRBJ2-3, with 11 bases that match TRBD2. V shed 3 bases, J shed 0 bases, and the junction held 11 bases outside the gene matches. Germline CDR1 and CDR2: DFQATT and SNEGSKA (reference sequence). The CDR3 contains 18 residues. The CDR3 reads CSASVAGGPKASTDTQYF. The CDR3 DNA follows: TGCAGTGCTAGTGTAGCGGGAGGGCCGAAGGCTAGCACAGATACGCAGTATTTT.

The rearrangement links TRBV10-3 to TRBJ2-4, with D possibly matching TRBD1 (5 bases). Germline V gene data show CDR1 as ENHRY and CDR2 as SYGVKD. Trimming pared 3 bases from V and 1 base from J, leaving 10 bases between. This CDR3 region has 15 residues. The CDR3 protein is CAISDGALAKNIQYF. In DNA, the CDR3 is TGTGCCATCAGTGATGGGGCCCTGGCCAAAAACATTCAGTACTTC.